A selection of T cell receptor beta chains follows, all from one sample in a study of TIL therapy for anti-PD-1-resistant metastatic lung cancer. Measured with immunoSEQ multiplex PCR; TCRdb has only the in-frame clones, and not every one. This sample has 10,000 to 12,000 clones, with about 60% found just once. Sequences were derived from tumor tissue, sampled at baseline. Receptors originate from a person between 25 and 79 years old with non-small cell lung cancer. Both conserved end residues are part of each CDR3. D genes are given only for firm matches. Part of the rows lack a size; the others show once, few, many or a class for expanded clones.

CDR3 protein | CDR3 DNA | D gene | J gene | clone size | V gene
CASSLQQNAEAFF | TGCGCCAGCAGCTTACAACAAAACGCTGAAGCTTTCTTT | NA | TRBJ1-1 | NA | TRBV5-1
CASSLETGPYQPQHF | TGTGCCAGCAGTTTGGAGACAGGACCCTATCAGCCCCAGCATTTT | NA | TRBJ1-5 | NA | TRBV2
CAISNRDYEQYF | TGTGCCATCAGTAACAGAGATTACGAGCAGTACTTC | NA | TRBJ2-7 | few | TRBV10-3
CSAENYYGYTF | TGCAGTGCTGAGAACTACTATGGCTACACCTTC | NA | TRBJ1-2 | NA | TRBV20-1
CASNPRGDGYEQYF | TGTGCCAGCAACCCTCGGGGGGATGGTTACGAGCAGTACTTC | TRBD2 | TRBJ2-7 | NA | TRBV27
CASSLGGGDGTGELFF | TGCGCCAGCAGCTTGGGAGGGGGCGATGGTACCGGGGAGCTGTTTTTT | TRBD1 | TRBJ2-2 | NA | TRBV5-1
CASDRRQMGPGELFF | TGTGCCAGCGACCGCAGGCAGATGGGACCCGGGGAGCTGTTTTTT | NA | TRBJ2-2 | NA | TRBV2
CASRRGTGAYEQYF | TGCGCCAGCAGAAGGGGGACAGGGGCCTACGAGCAGTACTTC | TRBD1 | TRBJ2-7 | NA | TRBV10-2
CASSLAGDNQPQHF | TGTGCCAGCAGCTTAGCAGGGGACAATCAGCCCCAGCATTTT | NA | TRBJ1-5 | once | TRBV11-2
CASSLSRANNEQFF | TGCGCCAGCAGCTTGAGTCGGGCAAACAATGAGCAGTTCTTC | NA | TRBJ2-1 | NA | TRBV5-1
CASSSRNTEAFF | TGTGCCAGTAGTTCCCGGAACACTGAAGCTTTCTTT | NA | TRBJ1-1 | few | TRBV19
CASSGSSQGTGELFF | TGCGCCAGCTCGGGTTCCTCACAGGGTACCGGGGAGCTGTTTTTT | NA | TRBJ2-2 | NA | TRBV10-2
CASSGPGTLNQPQHF | TGTGCCAGCAGCGGCCCCGGGACACTTAATCAGCCCCAGCATTTT | NA | TRBJ1-5 | NA | TRBV21-1
CASGGTGVNQPQHF | TGTGCCAGCGGAGGGACAGGGGTCAATCAGCCCCAGCATTTT | TRBD1 | TRBJ1-5 | NA | TRBV2
CASRTGLGNTIYF | TGTGCCAGCCGGACAGGGTTAGGAAACACCATATATTTT | TRBD1 | TRBJ1-3 | medium-sized | TRBV6-1
CASTLAQKGEQYF | TGTGCCAGCACTCTAGCCCAAAAGGGCGAGCAGTACTTC | NA | TRBJ2-7 | once | TRBV6-1
CASRGSGVEEQYF | TGTGCCAGCCGGGGGAGCGGGGTGGAAGAGCAGTACTTC | TRBD2 | TRBJ2-7 | NA | TRBV2
CASSFGHYEQYF | TGTGCCAGCAGCTTTGGGCACTACGAGCAGTACTTC | NA | TRBJ2-7 | NA | TRBV7-9
CASSIVGLLNTGELFF | TGTGCCAGTAGTATAGTTGGACTACTGAACACCGGGGAGCTGTTTTTT | NA | TRBJ2-2 | NA | TRBV19
CASSFDGGDGQPQHF | TGCGCCAGCAGCTTCGATGGGGGGGATGGACAGCCCCAGCATTTT | NA | TRBJ1-5 | NA | TRBV5-1
CASSLRWDSDYGYTF | TGCGCCAGCAGCTTGAGGTGGGACTCCGATTATGGCTACACCTTC | NA | TRBJ1-2 | NA | TRBV5-1
CASSETRSSTDTQYF | TGTGCCAGCAGCGAAACTAGGTCGAGCACAGATACGCAGTATTTT | NA | TRBJ2-3 | NA | TRBV6-1
CASLLGDRVSGANVLTF | TGTGCCAGTTTGTTGGGGGACAGGGTGTCTGGGGCCAACGTCCTGACTTTC | TRBD1 | TRBJ2-6 | NA | TRBV19
CASSTDSHTEAFF | TGTGCCAGCAGTACCGACAGCCACACTGAAGCTTTCTTT | NA | TRBJ1-1 | NA | TRBV6-1
CASSEVGLSNQPQHF | TGTGCCAGCAGTGAAGTGGGGCTTAGCAATCAGCCCCAGCATTTT | NA | TRBJ1-5 | few | TRBV2
CASSFLTGIYEQYF | TGCGCCAGCAGCTTTCTTACAGGGATCTACGAGCAGTACTTC | NA | TRBJ2-7 | few | TRBV5-1
CASSNRQVSLGEQYF | TGTGCCAGCAGCAACCGACAGGTATCCCTAGGGGAGCAGTACTTC | NA | TRBJ2-7 | NA | TRBV7-2
CASSPTWTGSEQYF | TGTGCCAGCAGCCCAACCTGGACAGGTTCGGAGCAGTACTTC | TRBD1 | TRBJ2-7 | few | TRBV5-6